The 26 T cell receptor beta chains below all came from one sample that was sequenced in a study of cytomegalovirus exposure and HLA in healthy donors. Primers included in the PCR were 60 Vbeta and 13 Jbeta primers. The repertoire was sequenced with immunoSEQ multiplex PCR; TCRdb's copy has only in-frame clones and lacks some. Of 150,000 to 200,000 clones listed, around 81% are singletons. Input material: PBMCs. These receptors originate from a man between 18 and 35 years old in good health and CMV-seronegative.

The V and J genes are TRBV13 and TRBJ2-5; 11 bases align to TRBD1. The end of the DNA is better explained by TRBJ2-7, so the J call may be wrong. CDR3 size: 17 residues. The germline CDR1 and CDR2 sequences are PRHDT and FYEKMQ (reference sequence). In DNA, the CDR3 is TGTGCCAGCAGCTTAGGGCTAGGACAGGGGGCTTCTTTCGAGCAGTACTTC. This translates into CASSLGLGQGASFEQYF.

The chain combines TRBV7-9 with TRBJ2-7; 8 bases are shared with TRBD2. V lost 4 bases to trimming and J lost 1 base; unmatched junction nucleotides: 6. CDR3 size: 15 residues. Germline V gene lookup returns CDR1 SEHNR and CDR2 FQNEAQ (reference sequence). CDR3 bases: TGTGCCAGCAGCTCCTCGGGACTAGTTTCCTACGAGCAGTACTTC. Amino acids: CASSSSGLVSYEQYF. The whole variable domain, remainder taken from reference TRBV7-9 and TRBJ2-7, is DTGVSQNPRHKITKRGQNVTFRCDPISEHNRLYWYRQTLGQGPEFLTYFQNEAQLEKSRLLSDRFSAERPKGSFSTLEIQRTEQGDSAMYLCASSSSGLVSYEQYFGPGTRLTVT.

This clone was counted between two and nine times. The V call is TRBV19, the J call TRBJ1-6, with TRBD1 matching 8 bases. Germline CDR1 is LNHDA and CDR2 is SQIVND (reference sequence). The CDR3 consists of 15 residues. J was trimmed by 7 bases and V by 5 bases; bases with no gene match: 7. Written as DNA, the CDR3 is TGTGCCAGTAGTGCGGACAGGGTGCGAAATTCACCCCTCCACTTT. It specifies CASSADRVRNSPLHF.

This clone has more than one count but fewer than ten. The rearrangement uses TRBV10-3 and TRBJ2-6; 9 bases agree with TRBD1. The length of the CDR3 is 24 residues. V gave up 8 bases and J gave up 0 bases; unmatched junction bases: 29. Germline values: CDR1 ENHRY, CDR2 SYGVKD. CDR3 sequence: CAIGGRDRVKPSLGINSGANVLTF. The CDR3 DNA follows: TGTGCCATCGGAGGGCGGGACAGGGTAAAACCTTCTCTGGGTATAAACTCTGGGGCCAACGTCCTGACTTTC.

Here the CDR3 DNA reads TGTGCCAGCAGTAAACACTACGTTCAGAACACCGGGGAGCTGTTTTTT. Protein product: CASSKHYVQNTGELFF. This rearrangement joins TRBV27 to TRBJ2-2; D is ambiguous. V lost 5 bases and J 1 base, leaving 14 bases between the germline ends. The CDR3 contains 16 residues. Germline assignment: CDR1 MNHEY and CDR2 SMNVEV (reference sequence).

The chain has TRBV7-8 and TRBJ1-2; D not certain. Trimming removed 1 base at V and 10 bases at J, with 13 bases between. The CDR3 contains 13 residues. CDR1 SGHVS and CDR2 FQNEAQ come from the germline V gene. CDR3 DNA: TGTGCCAGCAGCTTAGATCACCAAGCCCCCTACACCTTC. Residues: CASSLDHQAPYTF.

This clone was counted only a few times. One end of the junction does not line up with germline, which may come from a read error. The chain employs TRBV7-7 and TRBJ2-1; D unresolved. The CDR3 has 16 amino acids. Germline-derived CDR1 and CDR2 are SSHAT and FNYEAQ (reference sequence). The chain's CDR3 is CASSPSSVSSYNEQFF. CDR3 DNA: TGTGCTAGCAGCCCCTCTAGTGTTTCAAGCTACAATGAGCAGTTCTTC. The full variable domain, completed using reference TRBV7-7 and TRBJ2-1, is GAGVSQSPRYKVTKRGQDVTLRCDPISSHATLYWYQQALGQGPEFLTYFNYEAQPDKSGLPSDRFSAERPEGSISTLTIQRTEQRDSAMYRCASSPSSVSSYNEQFFGPGTRLTVL.

There are a few counts of this clone. The V and J genes are TRBV18 and TRBJ1-5; TRBD1 is a possible D gene (5 bases). Germline values: CDR1 KGHSH, CDR2 LQKENI. CDR3 length equals 15 residues. V lost 2 bases to trimming and J lost 6 bases, with 14 bases between them. For the CDR3, the DNA is TGTGCCAGCTCACCATCAGGGTATCAGGGTCAGCCCCAGCATTTT. This encodes CASSPSGYQGQPQHF.

The V call is TRBV19, the J call TRBJ1-5, with 7 positions matching TRBD1. Germline lookup yields CDR1 LNHDA and CDR2 SQIVND (reference sequence). The junction had 6 bases not matched to a gene; V was cut back by 7 bases and J by 0 bases. The CDR3 covers 15 residues. DNA of the CDR3: TGTGCCAGTAAGGGGGCAGTTGATAGCAATCAGCCCCAGCATTTT. It translates to CASKGAVDSNQPQHF.

This chain joins TRBV6-6 and TRBJ2-3; D unclear. The CDR3 length is 13 residues. Germline loops: CDR1 MNHNY, CDR2 SVGAGI (reference sequence). The V end lost 0 bases, the J end lost 5 bases, and 6 bases lay between the germline ends. This CDR3 is CASSYSSGDTQYF. The CDR3 DNA reads TGTGCCAGCAGTTACTCGAGTGGAGATACGCAGTATTTT.

The chain combines TRBV7-2 with TRBJ2-1; a possible D gene is TRBD1 (5 bases). The length of the CDR3 is 18 residues. Trimming removed 2 bases at V and 0 bases at J, with 17 bases between. Germline V gives CDR1 SGHTA, CDR2 FQGNSA. CDR3 sequence reads: CASSLRGRGKFSYNEQFF. Here the CDR3 DNA reads TGTGCCAGCAGCTTACGCGGTAGGGGCAAATTCTCCTACAATGAGCAGTTCTTC. Variable domain in full (rest from reference TRBV7-2 and TRBJ2-1): GAGVSQSPSNKVTEKGKDVELRCDPISGHTALYWYRQSLGQGLEFLIYFQGNSAPDKSGLPSDRFSAERTGGSVSTLTIQRTQQEDSAVYLCASSLRGRGKFSYNEQFFGPGTRLTVL.

The V gene is TRBV9, the J gene TRBJ1-2; possibly TRBD1 for D (5 bases). This CDR3 is built from 14 residues. Germline values: CDR1 SGDLS, CDR2 YYNGEE. With 0 bases removed from V and 7 bases from J, the gap between germline ends came to 13 bases. CDR3 region: CASSVVQGGIGYTF. The CDR3, as DNA: TGTGCCAGCAGCGTAGTTCAGGGAGGGATTGGCTACACCTTC.

The chain is built from TRBV2 and TRBJ2-5; 13 nucleotides align to TRBD2. Matching the DNA end better, TRBJ2-7 makes the J call doubtful. The germline V gene has CDR1 SNHLY and CDR2 FYNNEI. There are 17 residues in the CDR3. The CDR3: CASRLGLAGLSSYEQYF. Written as DNA, the CDR3 is TGTGCCAGCAGGTTGGGACTAGCGGGATTAAGCTCCTACGAGCAGTACTTC.

This clone was counted only a few times. The V and J genes are TRBV27 and TRBJ2-3; 9 nucleotides match TRBD2. The CDR3 contains 15 residues. V was clipped by 7 bases and J by 1 base; unmatched bases: 6. Germline assignment: CDR1 MNHEY and CDR2 SMNVEV (reference sequence). This CDR3 is CASTAGGTGTDTQYF. The CDR3 bases are TGTGCCAGCACCGCGGGGGGGACCGGCACAGATACGCAGTATTTT.

The gene calls are TRBV9 and TRBJ2-7, with 7 nucleotides matching TRBD1. Germline loops: CDR1 SGDLS, CDR2 YYNGEE. The CDR3 is made up of 12 amino acids. V shed 2 bases, J shed 6 bases, and the junction held 2 bases outside the gene matches. The DNA of the CDR3 is TGTGCCAGCAGCGTGACAGGGTCCGAGCAGTACTTC. It specifies CASSVTGSEQYF. Looking up the rest from reference TRBV9 and TRBJ2-7 gives the full variable domain: DSGVTQTPKHLITATGQRVTLRCSPRSGDLSVYWYQQSLDQGLQFLIQYYNGEERAKGNILERFSAQQFPDLHSELNLSSLELGDSALYFCASSVTGSEQYFGPGTRLTVT.

The chain recombines TRBV9 with TRBJ2-5, with 7 bases lining up with TRBD2. CDR3 size: 14 residues. The germline V gene has CDR1 SGDLS and CDR2 YYNGEE. The junction had 8 bases not matched to a gene; V was cut back by 4 bases and J by 5 bases. CDR3 sequence: CASSPSGAEETQYF. The CDR3 coding sequence is TGTGCCAGCAGCCCCAGCGGGGCGGAGGAGACCCAGTACTTC. The complete variable domain, with remaining parts taken from reference TRBV9 and TRBJ2-5, reads DSGVTQTPKHLITATGQRVTLRCSPRSGDLSVYWYQQSLDQGLQFLIQYYNGEERAKGNILERFSAQQFPDLHSELNLSSLELGDSALYFCASSPSGAEETQYFGPGTRLLVL.

This clone has just a few counts. The chain uses TRBV27 and TRBJ1-5; 9 positions agree with TRBD1. Germline V gene data show CDR1 as MNHEY and CDR2 as SMNVEV (reference sequence). The J segment lost 6 bases and the V segment lost 6 bases, leaving 15 bases of the junction unmatched. The CDR3 runs to 17 residues. Here the CDR3 reads CASSPFPGQGSFQPQHF. The DNA for the CDR3 is TGTGCCAGCAGCCCATTTCCGGGACAGGGAAGTTTTCAGCCCCAGCATTTT.

About this clone: This same CDR3 is encoded by further DNA sequences in the sample. The chain combines TRBV27 with TRBJ1-6, with 11 positions matching TRBD1. The V gene end was trimmed by 3 bases and the J gene end by 7 bases; junction bases not matched to a gene: 2. CDR1 and CDR2 (germline): MNHEY, SMNVEV (reference sequence). The CDR3 has 15 residues. The DNA of the CDR3 is TGTGCCAGCAGTTTGGGGACAGGGGGAAATTCACCCCTCCACTTT. This gives the protein CASSLGTGGNSPLHF.

The V call is TRBV2, the J call TRBJ2-2; TRBD1 aligns across 7 bases. Germline assignment: CDR1 SNHLY and CDR2 FYNNEI. The CDR3 is 17 amino acids. Trimming cost V 7 bases and J 2 bases; bases outside gene matches: 13. The CDR3 DNA follows: TGTGCCAGCAAACGGGACAGCTTTACTATTAACACCGGGGAGCTGTTTTTT. It is translated as CASKRDSFTINTGELFF. Full variable domain (remainder filled in from reference TRBV2 and TRBJ2-2): EPEVTQTPSHQVTQMGQEVILRCVPISNHLYFYWYRQILGQKVEFLVSFYNNEISEKSEIFDDQFSVERPDGSNFTLKIRSTKLEDSAMYFCASKRDSFTINTGELFFGEGSRLTVL.

The chain has TRBV11-3 and TRBJ2-2, with a weak D call TRBD2 (5 bases). With 6 bases removed from V and 4 bases from J, the gap between germline ends came to 21 bases. Looked up from germline, CDR1 is SGHNT and CDR2 is YENEEA. CDR3 length: 17 amino acids. In nucleotides, the CDR3 is TGTGCCAGCAGTACTTTTTTAGGCGGGCCGAGCACCGGGGAGCTGTTTTTT. It specifies CASSTFLGGPSTGELFF. The full variable domain, with the rest looked up from reference TRBV11-3 and TRBJ2-2, is EAGVVQSPRYKIIEKKQPVAFWCNPISGHNTLYWYLQNLGQGPELLIRYENEEAVDDSQLPKDRFSAERLKGVDSTLKIQPAELGDSAVYLCASSTFLGGPSTGELFFGEGSRLTVL.

This chain uses TRBV29-1 with TRBJ1-1; 7 bases are shared with TRBD1. The V segment lost 1 base and the J segment 0 bases; nucleotides outside the gene matches: 2. This CDR3 has 14 residues. Germline-derived CDR1 and CDR2 are SQVTM and ANQGSEA. CDR3 bases: TGCAGCGTTGAAGGTGGGACAGTGAACACTGAAGCTTTCTTT. Encoded protein: CSVEGGTVNTEAFF.

The chain is built from TRBV5-1 and TRBJ2-5; TRBD2 aligns across 9 bases. This CDR3 region has 15 residues. V shed 0 bases, J shed 5 bases, and the junction held 5 bases outside the gene matches. Germline V gives CDR1 SGHRS, CDR2 YFSETQ. The CDR3 bases are TGCGCCAGCAGCTTGGTGGCGGGGGGGCCTGAGACCCAGTACTTC. It yields the protein CASSLVAGGPETQYF.

The sample holds one count of this clone. Sequence at one end of the junction differs from germline and may be a read error. This sequence joins TRBV6-5 and TRBJ2-1, with a possible D match to TRBD1 (6 bases). This CDR3 is 15 amino acids long. The V gene's germline CDR1 is MNHEY and CDR2 SVGAGI. CDR3 bases: TGTGCCAGCAGTGACTCGGGACACCTTTACAATGAGCAGTTCTTC. Protein product: CASSDSGHLYNEQFF.

This rearrangement joins TRBV7-9 to TRBJ2-1, with 9 bases fitting TRBD2. Trimming took 1 base from V and 0 from J; bases not matched to a gene: 7. This CDR3 comprises 18 residues. The germline V gene has CDR1 SEHNR and CDR2 FQNEAQ (reference sequence). CDR3 residues: CASSLGGGRAASYNEQFF. CDR3 DNA: TGTGCCAGCAGCTTAGGTGGCGGGAGGGCCGCCTCCTACAATGAGCAGTTCTTC.

The J gene is TRBJ1-1, the V gene TRBV7-6, with 7 positions matching TRBD1. Germline CDR1 reads SGHVS; CDR2 reads FNYEAQ. Trimming cost V 5 bases and J 5 bases; bases outside gene matches: 8. The length of the CDR3 is 14 residues. The CDR3 loop reads CASSPRTGGTEAFF. CDR3 DNA: TGTGCCAGCAGCCCCCGGACAGGTGGGACTGAAGCTTTCTTT.

The chain combines TRBV4-3 with TRBJ1-1, with a weak D call TRBD1 (5 bases). CDR3 length equals 14 residues. Trimming took off 0 bases at V and 3 bases at J, with 8 bases between the two ends. Germline CDR1 LGHNA, CDR2 YSLEER. CDR3 DNA: TGCGCCAGCAGCCAAGAGGCGGGGGACACTGAAGCTTTCTTT. Amino acid sequence: CASSQEAGDTEAFF.